The entry below describes one T cell receptor (beta chain). The antigen is unknown. This entry belongs to a study of blood T cells in healthy people across ages. Broader study findings: Versus aged donors, long-lived donors had higher diversity and more naive CD4+ cells. Researchers deemed the diversity estimates from one million T cells underestimates. A strong correlation was found between TCR beta diversity and the percentage of naive T cells.

A sample-barcoded 5' primer and a J-beta primer mix were used in a second PCR of about 6 to 11 cycles. One entry per CDR3 protein results from TCRdb running MiXCR on the 5' RACE reads. Here the sample spans 750,000 to 950,000 distinct CDR3 sequences, 40% to 65% being singletons. This CDR3 region has 15 residues. Germline trimming cut 6 bases from V and 3 bases from J; bases unmatched to any gene: 8. Germline V gene lookup returns CDR1 DFQATT and CDR2 SNEGSKA (reference sequence). This chain joins TRBV20-1 and TRBJ2-1, with 10 bases identical to TRBD2. Sequencing was done on a sample of blood. The clonotype comes from a man aged 80 or over in good health. CDR3 loop: CSAAGLAVNYNEQFF. Here the CDR3 DNA reads TGCAGTGCAGCTGGACTAGCGGTTAACTACAATGAGCAGTTCTTC.